One T cell receptor beta chain is described in this entry. Its antigen is unidentified. These data are taken from a study of Graves' ophthalmopathy and Graves' hyperthyroidism. Findings and limits, study-wide: With a specificity of just over 72% and a sensitivity of 60% to 71%, the model predicted ophthalmopathy progression.

Investigators amplified TCR beta CDR3 regions from RNA transcripts. The first round was an RT-PCR with HTBI primers, and the second round was a multiplex PCR. TCRdb reanalysed the multiplex PCR reads using MiXCR and keeps one entry per CDR3 protein. The data contain some 250,000 distinct CDR3 sequences, around 45% of them seen just once; the ten biggest clones take up roughly 45%. The sequence was obtained from an adult man with Graves' ophthalmopathy. Sample: peripheral blood.

The CDR3 DNA reads as TGCAGCGTTGCGGACGGGGGGGGTAACTATGGCTACACCTTC. Translating gives CSVADGGGNYGYTF. V usage is TRBV29-1 and J usage is TRBJ1-2; a weak D match, TRBD1 (5 bases). In germline, CDR1 is SQVTM, CDR2 ANQGSEA. The CDR3 length is 14 residues. The V gene lost 4 bases and the J gene lost 1 base, with 13 bases spanning the gap.